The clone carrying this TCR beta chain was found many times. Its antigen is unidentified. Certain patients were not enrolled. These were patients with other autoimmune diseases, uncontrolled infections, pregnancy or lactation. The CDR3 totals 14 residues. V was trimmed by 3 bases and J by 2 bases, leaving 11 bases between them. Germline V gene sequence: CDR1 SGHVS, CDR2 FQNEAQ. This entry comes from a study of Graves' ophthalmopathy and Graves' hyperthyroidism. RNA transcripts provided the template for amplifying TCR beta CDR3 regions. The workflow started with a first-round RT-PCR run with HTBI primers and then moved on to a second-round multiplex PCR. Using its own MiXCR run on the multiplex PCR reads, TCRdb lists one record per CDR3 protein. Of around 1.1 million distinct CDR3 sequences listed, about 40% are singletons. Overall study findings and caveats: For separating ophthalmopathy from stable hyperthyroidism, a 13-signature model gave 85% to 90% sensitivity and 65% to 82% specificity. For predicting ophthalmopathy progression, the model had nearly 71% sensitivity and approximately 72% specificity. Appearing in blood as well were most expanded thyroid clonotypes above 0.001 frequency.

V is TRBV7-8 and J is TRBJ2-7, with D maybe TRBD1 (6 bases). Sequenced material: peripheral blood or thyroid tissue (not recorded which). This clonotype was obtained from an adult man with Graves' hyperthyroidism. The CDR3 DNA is TGTGCCAGCAGCTTTAAGCCAGGGGCCTACGAGCAGTACTTC. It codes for CASSFKPGAYEQYF.